Shown below are 28 T cell receptor beta chains from a single sample sequenced in a study of shared clonotypes between healthy human individuals. The protocol was immunoSEQ multiplex PCR, while the TCRdb copy is restricted to in-frame clones and leaves out a portion. The sample includes approximately 1.9 million clones, roughly 95% of them seen just once. CD8 cells classed as naive were CD45RO-negative and positively selected for CCR7, excluding terminally differentiated effector memory CD45RA+ cells. The sequencing input was naive CD8+ T cells from PBMCs. These receptors came from a man aged 18-30 years in good health. Some clones in this sample may be carry-over from other donors' samples.

This clone showed up just once. This chain joins TRBV4-2 and TRBJ1-1, with D maybe TRBD1 (5 bases). Between the trimmed V and J ends, which lost 1 base and 8 bases, there was a span of 14 bases. The CDR3 is 14 amino acids. Germline-derived CDR1 and CDR2 are LGHNA and YNFKEQ. The CDR3 loop reads CASSQGGGSREAFF. As DNA, the CDR3 is TGTGCCAGCAGCCAAGGGGGGGGGAGCAGGGAAGCTTTCTTT.

The V and J genes are TRBV11-2 and TRBJ1-1, with 9 bases fitting TRBD1. CDR1 is SGHAT, CDR2 FQNNGV, per germline. The CDR3 has 13 amino acids. J was trimmed by 7 bases and V by 4 bases; bases with no gene match: 4. CDR3 sequence: CASSSGTGFEAFF. CDR3 sequence (DNA): TGTGCCAGCAGCTCCGGGACAGGGTTTGAAGCTTTCTTT.

A word on this clone: The limits of the CDR3 on the DNA are not certain, so only TCRdb's listed CDR3 is given. The genes are TRBV7-9 and TRBJ1-2. Germline assignment: CDR1 SEHNR and CDR2 FQNEAQ (reference sequence). Inclusive of both ends, the CDR3 amounts to 13 amino acids. CDR3: CASSSSGYTFIAF.

This chain uses TRBV5-4 with TRBJ2-2; the D is unclear. V was clipped by 0 bases and J by 0 bases, with 15 bases between them. The CDR3 consists of 18 residues. In germline, CDR1 is SGHNT, CDR2 YYREEE (reference sequence). The CDR3 loop is CASSLEVARIPNTGELFF. In DNA form, the CDR3 reads TGTGCCAGCAGCTTGGAGGTGGCGAGGATTCCGAACACCGGGGAGCTGTTTTTT.

The DNA of the CDR3 is TGTGCCAGCAGTCCCGGGACTAGCGATTACAATGAGCAGTTCTTC. This codes for CASSPGTSDYNEQFF. The chain links TRBV6-5 to TRBJ2-1; 10 bases are a match to TRBD2. Trimming took 5 bases from V and 4 from J; bases not matched to a gene: 5. This CDR3 is built from 15 residues. CDR1 and CDR2 (germline): MNHEY, SVGAGI.

The V gene is TRBV4-3, the J gene TRBJ2-7; D is possibly TRBD1 (6 bases). This CDR3 region has 14 residues. CDR1 LGHNA and CDR2 YSLEER come from the germline V gene. V was clipped by 1 base and J by 2 bases, with 9 bases between them. CDR3 amino acids: CASSQVSGAYEQYF. CDR3 nucleotides: TGCGCCAGCAGCCAAGTTTCAGGGGCCTACGAGCAGTACTTC.

V is TRBV5-5 and J is TRBJ1-5, with D possibly matching TRBD1 (5 bases). The germline V and J ends were trimmed by 3 bases and 1 base, with 11 bases remaining between them. The length of the CDR3 is 15 residues. CDR1 is SGHKS and CDR2 is YYEKEE in the germline V gene (reference sequence). The CDR3 coding sequence is TGTGCCAGCAGCTGGGGGGACGTAAGCAATCAGCCCCAGCATTTT. Protein product: CASSWGDVSNQPQHF.

The genes are TRBV27 and TRBJ2-7, with TRBD2 matching 8 bases. CDR1 MNHEY and CDR2 SMNVEV come from the germline V gene (reference sequence). Trimming removed 10 bases from V and 0 bases from J; junction bases left unmatched: 8. The CDR3 totals 14 residues. CDR3 region: CATTIAGSSYEQYF. DNA of the CDR3: TGTGCCACCACCATAGCGGGAAGCTCCTACGAGCAGTACTTC.

This clone showed up just once. The chain uses TRBV4-1 and TRBJ2-7; 10 bases map to TRBD1. The CDR3 runs to 15 residues. CDR1 is MGHRA and CDR2 is YSYEKL in the germline V gene. Losses at the gene ends were 4 bases for V and 3 bases for J; bases not matched to a gene: 6. The CDR3 bases are TGCGCCAGCAGCCCGGGACAGGGGAGCAACTACGAGCAGTACTTC. Amino acids: CASSPGQGSNYEQYF.

The chain recombines TRBV7-9 with TRBJ1-2; unclear D gene. From germline, CDR1 is SEHNR and CDR2 FQNEAQ (reference sequence). Trimming removed 1 base from V and 3 bases from J, with 15 bases in between. The CDR3 runs to 16 residues. The CDR3 loop is CASSLDIAQRYYGYTF. Written as DNA, the CDR3 is TGTGCCAGCAGCTTAGATATTGCTCAAAGGTACTATGGCTACACCTTC.

This chain uses TRBV2 with TRBJ1-2, with 9 bases identical to TRBD1. From germline, CDR1 is SNHLY and CDR2 FYNNEI. V shed 3 bases and J 2 bases; nucleotides not matched to a gene: 4. This CDR3 has 15 residues. CDR3: CASSETGGQNYGYTF. DNA for the CDR3: TGTGCCAGCAGTGAGACAGGGGGACAAAACTATGGCTACACCTTC. Full variable domain (remainder filled in from reference TRBV2 and TRBJ1-2): EPEVTQTPSHQVTQMGQEVILRCVPISNHLYFYWYRQILGQKVEFLVSFYNNEISEKSEIFDDQFSVERPDGSNFTLKIRSTKLEDSAMYFCASSETGGQNYGYTFGSGTRLTVV.

The chain carries TRBV27 and TRBJ2-7, with 8 bases matching TRBD2. This CDR3 is 16 amino acids long. Trimming removed 7 bases from V and 6 bases from J; junction bases left unmatched: 17. CDR1 MNHEY and CDR2 SMNVEV come from the germline V gene (reference sequence). The CDR3 protein is CASTPGVRLASSEQYF. The CDR3 DNA is TGTGCCAGCACCCCCGGGGTGAGACTAGCGTCATCCGAGCAGTACTTC.

This clone was seen just once. The V call is TRBV4-2, the J call TRBJ2-3, with 8 nucleotides matching TRBD2. The CDR3 has 14 residues. CDR1 and CDR2 from the germline V gene are LGHNA and YNFKEQ. V was clipped by 3 bases and J by 6 bases; unmatched bases: 5. DNA for the CDR3: TGTGCCAGCAGCCAGTATAGCGGGACGGATACGCAGTATTTT. This codes for CASSQYSGTDTQYF.

J is TRBJ2-2 and V is TRBV27; D remains unclear. This CDR3 is 13 amino acids long. Trimming stripped 7 bases from V and 5 bases from J, with 11 bases between. From germline, CDR1 is MNHEY and CDR2 SMNVEV (reference sequence). The DNA of the CDR3 is TGTGCCAGCAACAAAAACCCTACCGGGGAGCTGTTTTTT. Its translation is CASNKNPTGELFF.

The chain links TRBV4-1 to TRBJ1-1; a possible D gene is TRBD1 (5 bases). The CDR3 sequence is 16 residues long. Germline CDR1 reads MGHRA; CDR2 reads YSYEKL. Trimming took off 0 bases at V and 10 bases at J, with 21 bases between the two ends. Here the CDR3 reads CASSQDMTDPPAGAFF. The CDR3, as DNA: TGCGCCAGCAGCCAAGATATGACAGACCCCCCGGCCGGAGCTTTCTTT.

The J gene is TRBJ1-1, the V gene TRBV2, with a possible D match to TRBD1 (6 bases). This CDR3 spans 13 amino acids. With 3 bases removed from V and 6 bases from J, the gap between germline ends came to 11 bases. Per germline, CDR1 SNHLY and CDR2 FYNNEI. The chain's CDR3 is CASSDRGNPEAFF. The CDR3 DNA reads TGTGCCAGCAGTGACAGGGGTAACCCTGAAGCTTTCTTT. Supplemented by reference TRBV2 and TRBJ1-1, the full variable domain reads EPEVTQTPSHQVTQMGQEVILRCVPISNHLYFYWYRQILGQKVEFLVSFYNNEISEKSEIFDDQFSVERPDGSNFTLKIRSTKLEDSAMYFCASSDRGNPEAFFGQGTRLTVV.

Regarding this clone: Different DNA sequences within this sample yield the same CDR3. As DNA, the CDR3 is TGCGCCAGCAGCCAGGGGACTAGCGGGAGCAATGAGCAGTTCTTC. It is translated as CASSQGTSGSNEQFF. The chain employs TRBV4-3 and TRBJ2-1; 14 bases align to TRBD2. Trimming cost V 3 bases and J 6 bases; bases outside gene matches: 1. The CDR3 extends over 15 amino acids. CDR1 and CDR2 (germline): LGHNA, YSLEER.

The rearrangement joins TRBV7-2 to TRBJ2-3; TRBD1 might be the D (5 bases). The CDR3 runs 15 residues. V was shortened by 0 bases and J by 3 bases, with 10 bases between the two germline ends. Germline V gene lookup returns CDR1 SGHTA and CDR2 FQGNSA. The CDR3 is CASSLAWQGTDTQYF. The CDR3 coding sequence is TGTGCCAGCAGCTTAGCGTGGCAGGGAACAGATACGCAGTATTTT. The full variable domain, with the rest looked up from reference TRBV7-2 and TRBJ2-3, is GAGVSQSPSNKVTEKGKDVELRCDPISGHTALYWYRQSLGQGLEFLIYFQGNSAPDKSGLPSDRFSAERTGGSVSTLTIQRTQQEDSAVYLCASSLAWQGTDTQYFGPGTRLTVL.

The chain recombines TRBV5-1 with TRBJ1-1, with TRBD1 matching 7 bases. The germline V gene has CDR1 SGHRS and CDR2 YFSETQ. V lost 4 bases and J lost 4; bases outside the gene matches: 7. This CDR3 contains 14 residues. The CDR3 spells CASSPDRVGTEAFF. CDR3 sequence (DNA): TGCGCCAGCAGCCCCGACAGGGTGGGCACTGAAGCTTTCTTT.

A word on this clone: Other DNA sequences in the same sample also yield this CDR3. This chain joins TRBV7-9 and TRBJ1-1, with D unresolved. From germline, CDR1 is SEHNR and CDR2 FQNEAQ (reference sequence). V was shortened by 3 bases and J by 7 bases, with 6 bases between the two germline ends. The CDR3 spans 11 residues. The CDR3 loop is CASSLTVEAFF. In DNA, the CDR3 is TGTGCCAGCAGCTTGACGGTTGAAGCTTTCTTT.

V is TRBV4-1 and J is TRBJ2-1, with D perhaps TRBD2 (6 bases). The CDR3 covers 16 residues. Germline V CDR1 and CDR2: MGHRA, YSYEKL. V gave up 2 bases and J gave up 2 bases, with 13 bases separating them. CDR3 loop: CASSQTRTTPYNEQFF. The CDR3 DNA reads TGCGCCAGCAGCCAAACAAGGACTACGCCCTACAATGAGCAGTTCTTC.

As for this clone: The sample contains more than one DNA sequence encoding this CDR3. The chain couples TRBV7-9 to TRBJ2-5; D uncertain. Trimming shortened V by 3 bases and J by 1 base, and 6 bases separated the two germline ends. The germline V gene has CDR1 SEHNR and CDR2 FQNEAQ (reference sequence). The CDR3 has 13 residues. The CDR3 sequence is CASSFSSQETQYF. The CDR3 DNA is TGTGCCAGCAGCTTCTCCAGCCAAGAGACCCAGTACTTC.

V gene TRBV28 combines with J gene TRBJ2-5; D perhaps matches TRBD2 (5 bases). This CDR3 contains 13 residues. V gave up 2 bases and J gave up 5 bases, with 9 bases separating them. Germline CDR1 MDHEN, CDR2 SYDVKM. The CDR3 nucleotides read TGTGCCAGCAGTTTAGCTAGCCGGGAGACCCAGTACTTC. Protein product: CASSLASRETQYF. The whole variable domain, remainder taken from reference TRBV28 and TRBJ2-5, is DVKVTQSSRYLVKRTGEKVFLECVQDMDHENMFWYRQDPGLGLRLIYFSYDVKMKEKGDIPEGYSVSREKKERFSLILESASTNQTSMYLCASSLASRETQYFGPGTRLLVL.

Turning to this clone: Other DNA variants within this sample encode the same CDR3. This chain joins TRBV28 and TRBJ2-7; 9 nucleotides line up with TRBD1. Germline V lookup: CDR1 MDHEN, CDR2 SYDVKM. The CDR3 loop spans 15 amino acids. After removal of 3 bases from V and 0 bases from J, the junction contained 3 bases not matched to a gene. The CDR3 bases are TGTGCCAGCAGTTTTGGACAGGGGCTCTCCTACGAGCAGTACTTC. Encoded protein: CASSFGQGLSYEQYF.

The chain employs TRBV11-2 and TRBJ2-5; the match to TRBD2 covers 8 bases. The J call is in doubt because the DNA end fits TRBJ2-7 better. The CDR3 totals 16 residues. Germline V gene sequence: CDR1 SGHAT, CDR2 FQNNGV. The CDR3 DNA reads TGTGCCAGCAGCTTAGTAGCGGGACTAGGAGCCTACGAGCAGTACTTC. Translating it yields CASSLVAGLGAYEQYF.

The genes are TRBV7-9 and TRBJ2-3; D is uncertain. V lost 2 bases and J lost 5, with 5 bases in between. This CDR3 contains 12 residues. Germline CDR1 is SEHNR and CDR2 is FQNEAQ (reference sequence). CDR3 sequence: CASSLTGDTQYF. CDR3 nucleotide sequence: TGTGCCAGCAGCTTAACGGGAGATACGCAGTATTTT.

V usage is TRBV30 and J usage is TRBJ2-7, with D perhaps TRBD1 or TRBD2 (5 bases each). Per the germline V gene, CDR1 is GTSNPN and CDR2 is SVGIG (reference sequence). Trimming removed 5 bases at V and 4 bases at J, with 15 bases between. The CDR3 runs 13 residues. The CDR3 DNA is TGTGCCTGGGACCCGGGGCAGGTTTACGAGCAGTACTTC. Protein product: CAWDPGQVYEQYF.

The chain links TRBV9 to TRBJ1-3; D not resolved. Trimming cost V 3 bases and J 2 bases, with 12 bases left between them. The germline gives CDR1 SGDLS, CDR2 YYNGEE. The CDR3 consists of 15 residues. CDR3 sequence reads: CASSEGRRTGNTIYF. The CDR3 coding sequence is TGTGCCAGCAGCGAGGGCCGAAGGACTGGAAACACCATATATTTT.